This record concerns one TCR beta chain sequence. Its specific antigen is unknown. Nothing much larger sits one base from this clone, and base qualities are not available. The data were obtained in a study of pediatric ulcerative colitis (dated by TCRdb to about 2019). Context from the whole study: Of the ulcerative colitis patients, seven or eight had pancolitis and two had left-sided colitis, and histology in every patient was consistent with ulcerative colitis. From fewer than ten newly diagnosed, treatment-naive pediatric ulcerative colitis patients and four non-IBD control children, paired blood and rectal samples were collected. By Pediatric Ulcerative Colitis Activity Index, mild disease was classified in a couple of patients, moderate disease in four and acute severe colitis in three.

Broader findings and caveats from the paper: A couple of rectal CDR3 clonotypes turned up in every ulcerative colitis patient but in none of the controls. Clonal overlap between a subject's own blood and rectum was significantly greater in ulcerative colitis patients than in controls, which suggests more T cell trafficking to inflamed tissue. Features of the rectal repertoire distinguished controls, mild-moderate colitis patients and acute severe colitis patients, and in acute severe colitis, rectal diversity was reduced because of clonal expansions. The healthy control group was small, with only a few individuals. Because repertoires were derived from total lymphocyte DNA, patterns in rare subsets such as regulatory T cells may not have been reflected. For technical reasons, blood samples from a couple of patients gave substantially fewer templates, and these samples were excluded from the blood-rectal overlap analysis.

From V the trimming removes 7 bases and from J it removes 7 bases, while the gene matches leave 10 bases of the junction unaccounted for. CDR3 length: 17 amino acids, cysteine to phenylalanine. Kept here is only the CDR3 DNA, which spans 51 bases and is read in frame from base 1. The germline V gene yields ENHRY for CDR1 and SYGVKD for CDR2. No immunosuppressive medication had been given to the ulcerative colitis patients before the diagnostic colonoscopy. Blood was sampled at the same time as the colonoscopy. The Wizard kit (Promega) was used to extract genomic DNA from the blood and intestinal samples. Rearranged CDR3 beta regions were amplified from genomic DNA with multiplex V and J primers using the immunoSEQ TRB Survey service. To keep sequencing depth the same across samples, survey-level depth of up to 500,000 reads per sample was applied. The libraries were purified and pooled, then sequenced using Illumina technology. Turning to the authors' computational methods: immunoSEQ online tools were used for productive clonality, sample overlap, pairwise scatters, CDR3 beta length, V/D/J gene usage and productiveness. Calculated diversity was defined as the number of unique rearrangements divided by total templates, multiplied by 100, and Shannon and Simpson indices were computed as well. Principal component analysis used the R prcomp function and ggbiplot package on Z-score normalized data. Morisita's index was used to quantify the clonal overlap between blood and rectum within each subject. TCRdb carries this immuneACCESS record with in-frame sequences only. Its versions omit some clonotypes, under half of them owing to an unresolved V gene in the studies checked, with the rest unexplained. That table gives V, J and clone size, and the DNA gave D and trimming. This sample is represented by roughly 70,000 clones; approximately 87% of them were singletons. Around 3.3% of the sample is held by the ten biggest clonotypes.

This TCR was recovered from a boy aged 5-17 years with severe ulcerative colitis. The sequencing input was blood. The chain links TRBV10-3 with TRBJ2-2; the central 15 bases match TRBD2. The CDR3 protein is CAIKQGLAGGEVGELFF. In nucleotides, the sequence is TGTGCCATCAAACAGGGACTAGCGGGAGGAGAGGTCGGGGAGCTGTTTTTT.